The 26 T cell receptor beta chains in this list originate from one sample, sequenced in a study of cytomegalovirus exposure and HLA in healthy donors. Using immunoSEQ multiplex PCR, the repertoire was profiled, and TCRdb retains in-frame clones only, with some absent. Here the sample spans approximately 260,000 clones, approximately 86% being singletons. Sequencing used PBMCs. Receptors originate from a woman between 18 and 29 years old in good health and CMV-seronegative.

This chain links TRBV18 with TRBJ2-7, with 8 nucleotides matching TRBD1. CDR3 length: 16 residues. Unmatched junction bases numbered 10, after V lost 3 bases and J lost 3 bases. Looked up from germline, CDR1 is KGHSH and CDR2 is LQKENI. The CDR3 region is CASSPPSGTGGYEQYF. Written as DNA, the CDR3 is TGTGCCAGCTCACCTCCCTCCGGGACAGGCGGCTACGAGCAGTACTTC. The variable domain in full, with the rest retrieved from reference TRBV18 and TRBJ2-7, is NAGVMQNPRHLVRRRGQEARLRCSPMKGHSHVYWYRQLPEEGLKFMVYLQKENIIDESGMPKERFSAEFPKEGPSILRIQQVVRGDSAAYFCASSPPSGTGGYEQYFGPGTRLTVT.

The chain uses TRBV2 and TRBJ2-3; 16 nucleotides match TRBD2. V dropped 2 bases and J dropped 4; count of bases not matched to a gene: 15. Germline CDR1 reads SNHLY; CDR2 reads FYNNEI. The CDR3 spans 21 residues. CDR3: CASSEPGEGLAGGPVADTQYF. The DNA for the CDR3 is TGTGCCAGCAGTGAACCAGGAGAGGGACTAGCGGGAGGGCCGGTTGCAGATACGCAGTATTTT.

The CDR3 region has the DNA TGTGCCATCAGAACCGGGACAGGGAAGTCCTACGAGCAGTACTTC. It yields the protein CAIRTGTGKSYEQYF. This chain connects TRBV10-3 to TRBJ2-7; TRBD1 agrees at 9 bases. This CDR3 is 15 amino acids long. Germline CDR1 is ENHRY and CDR2 is SYGVKD. The ends lost 6 bases at V and 1 base at J; junction bases unmatched: 7.

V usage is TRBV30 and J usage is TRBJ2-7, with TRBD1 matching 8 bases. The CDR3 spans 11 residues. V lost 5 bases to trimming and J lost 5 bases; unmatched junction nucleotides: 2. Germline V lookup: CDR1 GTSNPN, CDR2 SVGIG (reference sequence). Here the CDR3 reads CAWQQGDEQYF. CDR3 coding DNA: TGTGCCTGGCAACAGGGGGACGAGCAGTACTTC.

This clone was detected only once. The CDR3 DNA reads TGTGCCAGCAGCCTTGGGACTAGCGGGGGGGCTTTCACAGATACGCAGTATTTT. It specifies CASSLGTSGGAFTDTQYF. This rearrangement joins TRBV5-6 to TRBJ2-3; TRBD2 agrees at 16 bases. Germline-derived CDR1 and CDR2 are SGHDT and YYEEEE. The CDR3 has 18 amino acids. V was pared by 4 bases and J by 2 bases, with 7 bases of the junction left unmatched. Full variable domain (rest looked up from reference TRBV5-6 and TRBJ2-3): DAGVTQSPTHLIKTRGQQVTLRCSPKSGHDTVSWYQQALGQGPQFIFQYYEEEERQRGNFPDRFSGHQFPNYSSELNVNALLLGDSALYLCASSLGTSGGAFTDTQYFGPGTRLTVL.

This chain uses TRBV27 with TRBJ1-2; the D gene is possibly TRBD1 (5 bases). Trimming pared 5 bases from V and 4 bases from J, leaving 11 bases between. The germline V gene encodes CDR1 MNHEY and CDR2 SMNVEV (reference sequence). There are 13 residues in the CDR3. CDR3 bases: TGTGCCAGCAGTGTAAACCAGGGCTATGGCTACACCTTC. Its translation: CASSVNQGYGYTF.

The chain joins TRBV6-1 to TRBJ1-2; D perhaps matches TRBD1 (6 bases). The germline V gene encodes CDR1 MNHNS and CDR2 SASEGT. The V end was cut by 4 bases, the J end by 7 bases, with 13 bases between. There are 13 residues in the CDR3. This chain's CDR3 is CASSVEQGTGYTF. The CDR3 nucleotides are TGTGCCAGCAGTGTCGAACAGGGTACTGGCTACACCTTC.

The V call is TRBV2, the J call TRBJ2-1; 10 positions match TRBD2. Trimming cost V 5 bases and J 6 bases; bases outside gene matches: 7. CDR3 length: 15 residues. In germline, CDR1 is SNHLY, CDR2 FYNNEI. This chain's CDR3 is CASSKERGGSNEQFF. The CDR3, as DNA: TGTGCCAGCAGTAAGGAGCGGGGGGGCTCCAATGAGCAGTTCTTC.

The CDR3 reads CASSSGTGNSPLHF. The CDR3, as DNA: TGCGCCAGCAGCTCCGGGACAGGGAATTCACCCCTCCACTTT. This chain joins TRBV5-1 and TRBJ1-6; 9 nucleotides match TRBD1. The CDR3 extends over 14 amino acids. Per germline, CDR1 SGHRS and CDR2 YFSETQ. Unmatched junction bases numbered 2, after V lost 3 bases and J lost 7 bases.

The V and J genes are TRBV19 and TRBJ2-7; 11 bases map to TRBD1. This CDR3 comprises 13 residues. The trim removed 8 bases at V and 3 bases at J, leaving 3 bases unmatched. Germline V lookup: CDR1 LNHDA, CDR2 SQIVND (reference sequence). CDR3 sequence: CASHGTGGYEQYF. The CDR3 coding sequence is TGTGCCAGTCACGGGACAGGGGGCTACGAGCAGTACTTC.

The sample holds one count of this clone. CDR3 residues: CASSHGTSGGNRAKNIQYF. CDR3 nucleotides: TGCGCCAGCAGCCACGGGACTAGCGGGGGGAATAGGGCCAAAAACATTCAGTACTTC. This rearrangement joins TRBV4-3 to TRBJ2-4; 15 bases agree with TRBD2. Germline V gene lookup returns CDR1 LGHNA and CDR2 YSLEER. The CDR3 spans 19 residues. Trimming took 3 bases from V and 1 from J; bases not matched to a gene: 7.

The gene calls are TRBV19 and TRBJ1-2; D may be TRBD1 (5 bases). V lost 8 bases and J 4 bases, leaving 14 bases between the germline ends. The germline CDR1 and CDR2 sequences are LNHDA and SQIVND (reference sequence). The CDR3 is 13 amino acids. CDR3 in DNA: TGTGCCAGTTCTGAGACGGGGGTCTATGGCTACACCTTC. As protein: CASSETGVYGYTF.

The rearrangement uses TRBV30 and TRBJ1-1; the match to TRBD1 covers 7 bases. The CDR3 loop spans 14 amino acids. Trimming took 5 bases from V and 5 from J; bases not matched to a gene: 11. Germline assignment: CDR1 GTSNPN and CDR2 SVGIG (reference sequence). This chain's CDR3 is CAWGRQGGWTEAFF. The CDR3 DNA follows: TGTGCCTGGGGAAGACAGGGTGGTTGGACTGAAGCTTTCTTT.

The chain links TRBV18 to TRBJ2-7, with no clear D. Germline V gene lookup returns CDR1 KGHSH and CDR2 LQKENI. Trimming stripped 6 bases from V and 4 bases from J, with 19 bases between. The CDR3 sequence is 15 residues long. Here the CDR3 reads CASSSVPDTRYEQYF. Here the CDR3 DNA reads TGTGCCAGCTCGTCCGTCCCGGATACGAGGTACGAGCAGTACTTC.

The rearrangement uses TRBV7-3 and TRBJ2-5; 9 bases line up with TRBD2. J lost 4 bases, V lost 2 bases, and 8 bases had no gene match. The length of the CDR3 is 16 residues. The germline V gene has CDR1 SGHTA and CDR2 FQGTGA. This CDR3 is CASSLWRAGGRETQYF. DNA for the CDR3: TGTGCCAGCAGCTTATGGCGAGCGGGGGGAAGAGAGACCCAGTACTTC. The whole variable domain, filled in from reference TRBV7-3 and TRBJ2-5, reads GAGVSQTPSNKVTEKGKYVELRCDPISGHTALYWYRQSLGQGPEFLIYFQGTGAADDSGLPNDRFFAVRPEGSVSTLKIQRTERGDSAVYLCASSLWRAGGRETQYFGPGTRLLVL.

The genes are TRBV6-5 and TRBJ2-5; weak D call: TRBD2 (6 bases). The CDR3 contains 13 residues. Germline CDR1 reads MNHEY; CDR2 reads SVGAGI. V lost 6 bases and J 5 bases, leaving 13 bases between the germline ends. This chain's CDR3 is CASRITGVETQYF. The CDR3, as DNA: TGTGCCAGCAGGATTACGGGAGTGGAGACCCAGTACTTC.

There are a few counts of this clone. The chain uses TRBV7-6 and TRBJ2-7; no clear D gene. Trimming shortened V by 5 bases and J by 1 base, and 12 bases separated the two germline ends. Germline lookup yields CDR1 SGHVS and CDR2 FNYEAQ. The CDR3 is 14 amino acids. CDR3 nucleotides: TGTGCCAGCAGCGCCCCGGGTCGATCCTACGAGCAGTACTTC. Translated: CASSAPGRSYEQYF.

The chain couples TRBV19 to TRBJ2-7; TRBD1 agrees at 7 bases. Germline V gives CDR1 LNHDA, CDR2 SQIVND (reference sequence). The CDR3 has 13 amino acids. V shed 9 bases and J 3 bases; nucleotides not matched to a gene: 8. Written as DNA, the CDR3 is TGTGCCAGCGTGACAGGGAGTTTCTACGAGCAGTACTTC. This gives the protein CASVTGSFYEQYF. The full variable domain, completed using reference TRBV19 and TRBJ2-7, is DGGITQSPKYLFRKEGQNVTLSCEQNLNHDAMYWYRQDPGQGLRLIYYSQIVNDFQKGDIAEGYSVSREKKESFPLTVTSAQKNPTAFYLCASVTGSFYEQYFGPGTRLTVT.

DNA of the CDR3: TGTGCCAGCAGCTTGGTACAGGGTACCGGTAGTGGCTACACCTTC. Translated, it gives CASSLVQGTGSGYTF. The V call is TRBV5-6, the J call TRBJ1-2; possible D gene TRBD1, 6 bases. The CDR3 has 15 amino acids. Trimming cost V 0 bases and J 7 bases, with 16 bases left between them. Germline lookup yields CDR1 SGHDT and CDR2 YYEEEE. Full variable domain (remainder filled in from reference TRBV5-6 and TRBJ1-2): DAGVTQSPTHLIKTRGQQVTLRCSPKSGHDTVSWYQQALGQGPQFIFQYYEEEERQRGNFPDRFSGHQFPNYSSELNVNALLLGDSALYLCASSLVQGTGSGYTFGSGTRLTVV.

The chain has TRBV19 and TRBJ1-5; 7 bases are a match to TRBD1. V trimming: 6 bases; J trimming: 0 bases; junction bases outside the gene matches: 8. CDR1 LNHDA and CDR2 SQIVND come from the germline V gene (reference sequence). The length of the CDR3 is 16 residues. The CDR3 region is CASSRDSMNSNQPQHF. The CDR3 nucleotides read TGTGCCAGTAGCCGGGACAGCATGAATAGCAATCAGCCCCAGCATTTT.

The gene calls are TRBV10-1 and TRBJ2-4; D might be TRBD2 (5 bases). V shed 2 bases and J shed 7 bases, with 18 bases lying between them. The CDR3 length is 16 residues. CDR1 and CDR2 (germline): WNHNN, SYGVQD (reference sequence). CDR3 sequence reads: CASSEKIASGDNIQYF. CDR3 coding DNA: TGCGCCAGCAGTGAGAAAATAGCGTCAGGCGACAACATTCAGTACTTC.

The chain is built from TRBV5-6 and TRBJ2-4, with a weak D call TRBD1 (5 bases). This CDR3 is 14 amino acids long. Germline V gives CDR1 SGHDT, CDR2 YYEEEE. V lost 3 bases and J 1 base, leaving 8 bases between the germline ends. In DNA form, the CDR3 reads TGTGCCAGCAGCTCACCAGGGGCCAAAAACATTCAGTACTTC. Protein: CASSSPGAKNIQYF.

CDR3 loop: CASTHLGDRVDEQYF. Written as DNA, the CDR3 is TGTGCCAGCACTCACCTCGGCGACAGGGTTGACGAGCAGTACTTC. V usage is TRBV28 and J usage is TRBJ2-7; TRBD1 matches at 7 bases. The CDR3 is made up of 15 amino acids. V dropped 7 bases and J dropped 5; count of bases not matched to a gene: 14. Germline lookup yields CDR1 MDHEN and CDR2 SYDVKM.

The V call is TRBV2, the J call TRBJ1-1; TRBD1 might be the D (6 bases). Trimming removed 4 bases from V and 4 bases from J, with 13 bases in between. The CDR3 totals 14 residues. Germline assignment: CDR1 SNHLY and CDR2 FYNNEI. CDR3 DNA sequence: TGTGCCAGCAGTGTCAGGGGTGGGAGCACTGAAGCTTTCTTT. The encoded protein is CASSVRGGSTEAFF.

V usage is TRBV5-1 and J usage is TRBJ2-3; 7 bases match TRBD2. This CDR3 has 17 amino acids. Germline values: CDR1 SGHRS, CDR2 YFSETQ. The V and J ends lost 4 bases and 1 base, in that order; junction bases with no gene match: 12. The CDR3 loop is CASSTLLAWGGTDTQYF. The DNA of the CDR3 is TGCGCCAGCAGCACCTTACTAGCGTGGGGGGGCACAGATACGCAGTATTTT.

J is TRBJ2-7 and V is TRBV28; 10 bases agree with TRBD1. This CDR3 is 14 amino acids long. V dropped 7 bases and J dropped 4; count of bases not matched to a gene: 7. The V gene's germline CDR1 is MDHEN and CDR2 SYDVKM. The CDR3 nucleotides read TGTGCCAGCACGGAGACAGGGGGCAAGTACGAGCAGTACTTC. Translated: CASTETGGKYEQYF.